The rows below give T cell receptor beta chains drawn from one sample of a study of CD8 T cells in Susac syndrome. One entry per CDR3 protein results from TCRdb running MiXCR on the immunoSEQ multiplex PCR reads. The sample consists of roughly 140,000 distinct CDR3 sequences, just under 95% of them appearing once. Sequencing was done on a sample of CD8+ T cells from PBMCs. The receptors come from a human donor with multiple sclerosis. Each CDR3 is given with its conserved first and last residue. Each record gives: clone size, J gene, D gene, CDR3 length, V gene, CDR3 DNA, CDR3 protein. The D gene is left open where the match is weak. Expanded clones get a size class; other rows say once, few or many, or leave the size out.

.	TRBJ2-3	.	18	TRBV9	TGTGCCAGCAGCGCCCATATGGGAGGAAGCGGAAGCACAGATACGCAGTATTTT	CASSAHMGGSGSTDTQYF
.	TRBJ2-1	.	13	TRBV13	TGTGCCAGCAGCTTACCGGGGTGGGGTGAGCAGTTCTTC	CASSLPGWGEQFF
.	TRBJ1-5	.	9	TRBV20-1	TGCAGTGCTAGTCAGCCCCAGCATTTT	CSASQPQHF
.	TRBJ1-6	.	15	TRBV15	TGTGCCACCAGCAGAGCCGCCTTCTATAATTCACCCCTCCACTTT	CATSRAAFYNSPLHF
.	TRBJ2-3	TRBD2	15	TRBV6-5	TGTGCCAGCAGTTACTCGACCAGCGGGAGAGATACGCAGTATTTT	CASSYSTSGRDTQYF
.	TRBJ1-2	.	14	TRBV25-1	TGTGCCAGCAGTTACCAGGCCGGAAACTATGGCTACACCTTC	CASSYQAGNYGYTF
.	TRBJ1-1	.	14	TRBV3-1	TGTGCCAGCAGCCAAGCCGGCGGGTACACTGAAGCTTTCTTT	CASSQAGGYTEAFF
.	TRBJ2-5	.	14	TRBV20-1	TGCAGTGCCATATCGACAGGGAGGCAAGAGACCCAGTACTTC	CSAISTGRQETQYF
.	TRBJ2-7	.	12	TRBV12-5	TGTGCTAGTGGTTCGGGGGTAAGCGAGCAGTACTTC	CASGSGVSEQYF
.	TRBJ1-5	.	17	TRBV3-1	TGTGCCAGCAGCCAAGAACGAGGAACAGAGGGCAATCAGCCCCAGCATTTT	CASSQERGTEGNQPQHF
.	TRBJ2-7	TRBD1	17	TRBV7-8	TGTGCCAGCAGCTCCCAGCCTGCCGGGACAGGGGTTAGCGAGCAGTACTTC	CASSSQPAGTGVSEQYF
.	TRBJ2-7	.	12	TRBV7-8	TGTGCCAGCAGCCAAACCCGGATCGAGCAGTACTTC	CASSQTRIEQYF
.	TRBJ2-5	TRBD2	15	TRBV12-3/TRBV12-4	TGTGCCAGCACTCCCCAACGGGGGGGCCAAGAGACCCAGTACTTC	CASTPQRGGQETQYF
once	TRBJ2-1	TRBD2	18	TRBV20-1	TGCAGTGCTAGAGATTTACTAGCGGGGGCAACTCGATACAATGAGCAGTTCTTC	CSARDLLAGATRYNEQFF
once	TRBJ2-4	.	20	TRBV15	TGTGCCACCAGCAGTCACGGGCAGGGAGGCGGGTTTGTTGCCAAAAACATTCAGTACTTC	CATSSHGQGGGFVAKNIQYF